A selection of T cell receptor beta chains follows, all from one sample in a study of graft-versus-host responses after intestinal transplantation. Measured with immunoSEQ multiplex PCR; TCRdb has only the in-frame clones, and not every one. The sample includes roughly 12,000 clones, approximately 82% of them seen just once. The specimen was PBMCs, collected roughly 130 days after transplant. All receptors come from a human patient who received an intestinal transplant, so some T cells may come from the graft donor. CDR3s include the opening cysteine and the closing phenylalanine or tryptophan. The order of the fields is D gene, V gene, clone size, J gene, CDR3 DNA, CDR3 protein. The D gene is left open where the match is weak. Clone size is stated in some rows and not others, as once, few, many or a class when expanded.

TRBD2	TRBV13	-	TRBJ2-7	TGTGCCAGCAGCTTAGCCGGGACTAGATCATTCTACGAGCAGTACTTC	CASSLAGTRSFYEQYF
-	TRBV6-4	-	TRBJ2-6	TGTGCCAGCAGTGAAGGCAGTACCTCTGGGGCCAACGTCCTGACTTTC	CASSEGSTSGANVLTF
-	TRBV18	-	TRBJ2-7	TGTGCCAGCTCACCAGACGTAGGTAACGAGCAGTACTTC	CASSPDVGNEQYF
-	TRBV5-6	once	TRBJ1-1	TGTGCCAGCAGTTTCGGGAACACTGAAGCTTTCTTT	CASSFGNTEAFF
TRBD2	TRBV13	-	TRBJ2-7	TGTGCCAGCAGCTCTGGCCTAGCGGGAGTTCGCGAGCAGTACTTC	CASSSGLAGVREQYF
TRBD1	TRBV11-2	-	TRBJ1-2	TGTGCCAGCAGCTCCCAGGGGGGCGATGGCTACACCTTC	CASSSQGGDGYTF
TRBD2	TRBV29-1	-	TRBJ2-3	TGCAGCGCCAGCGGGGTGACTAGCGGGAGGGCAGATACGCAGTATTTT	CSASGVTSGRADTQYF
-	TRBV5-6	-	TRBJ2-1	TGTGCCAGCAGCCCTGGGGACAATGAGCAGTTCTTC	CASSPGDNEQFF
TRBD2	TRBV28	-	TRBJ2-3	TGTGCCAGCAAAGTAGCGGGAGGGCCCACAGATACGCAGTATTTT	CASKVAGGPTDTQYF
TRBD1	TRBV6-1	-	TRBJ2-2	TGTGCCAGCACATCGATACAGGGGCCCGGGGAGCTGTTTTTT	CASTSIQGPGELFF
-	TRBV19	-	TRBJ2-7	TGTGCCAGTAGTTCCTACGAGCAGTACTTC	CASSSYEQYF
-	TRBV30	once	TRBJ2-4	TGTGCCTGGAGTGGGGCGGGAGCCAAAAACATTCAGTACTTC	CAWSGAGAKNIQYF
TRBD1	TRBV7-9	-	TRBJ2-7	TGTGCCAGCAGCCGACAGGGGGCGCAAGAGCAGTACTTC	CASSRQGAQEQYF
-	TRBV4-1	-	TRBJ1-2	TGCGCCAGCAGCCAAAAGGGGGACGGGGGCTACACCTTC	CASSQKGDGGYTF
TRBD2	TRBV15	-	TRBJ2-3	TGTGCCACCAGCAGTCCCGCCCGGTCGAGCGGGAGAGGTGGAGATACGCAGTATTTT	CATSSPARSSGRGGDTQYF
-	TRBV5-6	once	TRBJ2-3	TGTGCCAGCAGCTTGTATGGCGGGAAGACAGATACGCAGTATTTT	CASSLYGGKTDTQYF
-	TRBV11-2	-	TRBJ1-2	TGTGCCAGCACCTTCGGACAGCTGAACTATGGCTACACCTTC	CASTFGQLNYGYTF
TRBD2	TRBV27	-	TRBJ2-1	TGTGCCAGCAGTTTATCCCCGGGGGGAGAGCGGTTTTCCAGCTCCTACAATGAGCAGTTCTTC	CASSLSPGGERFSSSYNEQFF
-	TRBV5-4	once	TRBJ2-7	TGTGCCAGCAGCTTGATTGGGACGATCTCCTACGAGCAGTACTTC	CASSLIGTISYEQYF
TRBD1	TRBV6-6	-	TRBJ1-2	TGTGCCAGCAGTGGAAACACAGGGGGCGCGAGTGGCTACACCTTC	CASSGNTGGASGYTF
TRBD2	TRBV5-5	-	TRBJ2-1	TGTGCCAGCAGCTCCTGGGGACTAGTCTCCCATGAGCAGTTCTTC	CASSSWGLVSHEQFF
TRBD2	TRBV6-5	-	TRBJ2-1	TGTGCCAGCAGTTCCCTGGCGGGAGGGGACAATGAGCAGTTCTTC	CASSSLAGGDNEQFF
-	TRBV6-5	-	TRBJ1-1	TGTGCCAGCAGTTACTCGGCGGGATTGAACACTGAAGCTTTCTTT	CASSYSAGLNTEAFF
TRBD2	TRBV5-4	-	TRBJ2-1	TGTGCCACGGGCGGGGGACGTCACAATGAGCAGTTCTTC	CATGGGRHNEQFF
-	TRBV6-5	-	TRBJ1-1	TGTGCCAGCAGTTACGGAGGCAATTTAAACACTGAAGCTTTCTTT	CASSYGGNLNTEAFF
-	TRBV9	-	TRBJ1-4	TGTGCCAGCAGCGTGGAGGGCGGGGGTGAAAAACTGTTTTTT	CASSVEGGGEKLFF
-	TRBV14	-	TRBJ2-1	TGTGCCAGCAGCCAAGACGCCCTACGGCAAAACCCCTACAATGAGCAGTTCTTC	CASSQDALRQNPYNEQFF